One and the same sample provided the 14 T cell receptor beta chains below, sequenced in a study of CD8 T cells in Susac syndrome. RNA, at roughly 0.5 to 1 ug, was reverse transcribed with random hexamers. TCRdb redid the calling of the immunoSEQ multiplex PCR reads with MiXCR, one entry per CDR3 protein. The sample yields 77,000 or so distinct CDR3 sequences, approximately 94% seen once. Source material: CD8+ T cells from PBMCs. The receptors were gathered from a human donor with multiple sclerosis.

The V gene is TRBV29-1, the J gene TRBJ1-1, with 7 bases aligning to TRBD1. J gave up 4 bases and V 7 bases, and 6 bases lay outside the gene matches. The germline V gene has CDR1 SQVTM and CDR2 ANQGSEA. This CDR3 contains 12 residues. The CDR3 loop reads CSAAKGATEAFF. As DNA, the CDR3 is TGCAGCGCCGCAAAGGGGGCCACTGAAGCTTTCTTT. Based on the CDR3 plus reference TRBV29-1 and TRBJ1-1, the full variable domain is SAVISQKPSRDICQRGTSLTIQCQVDSQVTMMFWYRQQPGQSLTLIATANQGSEATYESGFVIDKFPISRPNLTFSTLTVSNMSPEDSSIYLCSAAKGATEAFFGQGTRLTVV.

CDR3 sequence reads: CSAWTGWAFF. The DNA of the CDR3 is TGCAGCGCTTGGACGGGTTGGGCTTTCTTT. This rearrangement joins TRBV29-1 to TRBJ1-1; D gene unclear. CDR3 length: 10 residues. CDR1 and CDR2 (germline): SQVTM, ANQGSEA. Trimming took 7 bases from V and 11 from J, leaving 14 bases between them.

In DNA, the CDR3 is TGCAGTGCTATCGAACAGAGGTTCTATAATTCACCCCTCCACTTT. This translates into CSAIEQRFYNSPLHF. The chain uses TRBV20-1 and TRBJ1-6; D uncertain. V was trimmed by 4 bases and J by 3 bases, leaving 13 bases between them. The CDR3 consists of 15 residues. Germline CDR1 reads DFQATT; CDR2 reads SNEGSKA (reference sequence).

This rearrangement joins TRBV7-9 to TRBJ2-5; no clear D gene. This CDR3 contains 13 residues. Trimming left V 5 bases short and J 5 bases short, with 12 bases between. Germline CDR1 is SEHNR and CDR2 is FQNEAQ (reference sequence). CDR3 in amino acids: CASSPVEKETQYF. In DNA, the CDR3 is TGTGCCAGCAGCCCAGTCGAGAAGGAGACCCAGTACTTC.

This clonotype showed up just a few times. V gene TRBV5-4 combines with J gene TRBJ1-2; 9 nucleotides align to TRBD1. The CDR3 has 15 amino acids. V trimming: 0 bases; J trimming: 2 bases; junction bases outside the gene matches: 2. Looked up from germline, CDR1 is SGHNT and CDR2 is YYREEE (reference sequence). The CDR3 coding sequence is TGTGCCAGCAGCTTGGGAACAGGGGGCAACTATGGCTACACCTTC. Translating it yields CASSLGTGGNYGYTF.

The chain has TRBV5-6 and TRBJ2-7; no firm D call. The V gene lost 0 bases and the J gene lost 4 bases, with 5 bases spanning the gap. The CDR3 loop spans 12 amino acids. Germline V gene lookup returns CDR1 SGHDT and CDR2 YYEEEE. CDR3 in amino acids: CASSLAAYEQYF. The CDR3 coding sequence is TGTGCCAGCAGCTTGGCAGCTTACGAGCAGTACTTC.

This chain connects TRBV7-2 to TRBJ2-7; D assignment may be TRBD1 or TRBD2 (6 bases each). The CDR3 length is 16 residues. The V gene lost 5 bases and the J gene lost 0 bases, with 17 bases spanning the gap. Germline V CDR1 and CDR2: SGHTA, FQGNSA. This chain's CDR3 is CASSPIQEGGSYEQYF. CDR3 DNA sequence: TGTGCCAGCAGCCCGATACAGGAGGGGGGCTCCTACGAGCAGTACTTC.

The rearrangement links TRBV12-3 or TRBV12-4 to TRBJ2-7; perhaps TRBD2 as D (6 bases). This CDR3 region has 14 residues. Trimming stripped 5 bases from V and 0 bases from J, with 11 bases between. CDR3 sequence: CASSPTGDSYEQYF. The CDR3 bases are TGTGCCAGCAGTCCGACGGGGGACTCCTACGAGCAGTACTTC.

The genes are TRBV25-1 and TRBJ1-4, with D hard to call. The V and J ends lost 3 bases and 5 bases respectively, with 10 bases between them. CDR3 length: 14 residues. Per the germline V gene, CDR1 is MGHDK and CDR2 is SYGVNS. CDR3 coding DNA: TGTGCCAGCAGTGATTTGGGTAGGAATGAAAAACTGTTTTTT. Translated, it gives CASSDLGRNEKLFF.

This clonotype occurred once. This rearrangement joins TRBV7-3 to TRBJ2-7; no reliable D call. The CDR3 has 13 residues. Trimming left V 1 base short and J 5 bases short, with 9 bases between. Germline CDR1 and CDR2: SGHTA and FQGTGA. The CDR3 DNA reads TGTGCCAGCAGCTTAAGCCACGTCGACGAGCAGTACTTC. Protein product: CASSLSHVDEQYF. The full variable domain, rest sourced from reference TRBV7-3 and TRBJ2-7, is GAGVSQTPSNKVTEKGKYVELRCDPISGHTALYWYRQSLGQGPEFLIYFQGTGAADDSGLPNDRFFAVRPEGSVSTLKIQRTERGDSAVYLCASSLSHVDEQYFGPGTRLTVT.

The genes are TRBV7-2 and TRBJ2-7; D perhaps matches TRBD1 (5 bases). This CDR3 contains 15 residues. Germline V gene lookup returns CDR1 SGHTA and CDR2 FQGNSA. Trimming removed 1 base from V and 2 bases from J, with 12 bases in between. The CDR3 region has the DNA TGTGCCAGCAGCTTAGATCCAGGGCTCACCTACGAGCAGTACTTC. Translating it yields CASSLDPGLTYEQYF.

V is TRBV5-8 and J is TRBJ2-5; D gene ambiguous. This CDR3 has 13 residues. Germline V gene lookup returns CDR1 SGHTS and CDR2 YDEGEE. The ends were cut back, 0 bases at V and 2 bases at J, with 5 bases in the middle. The CDR3 DNA is TGTGCCAGCAGCTTGGTATCTCAAGAGACCCAGTACTTC. Amino acid sequence: CASSLVSQETQYF.

The chain has TRBV5-1 and TRBJ2-4; D is ambiguous. V gave up 4 bases and J gave up 5 bases, with 13 bases separating them. Germline CDR1 is SGHRS and CDR2 is YFSETQ. CDR3 length equals 14 residues. CDR3 loop: CASSPAMVENIQYF. CDR3 nucleotide sequence: TGCGCCAGCAGCCCGGCAATGGTGGAAAACATTCAGTACTTC.

CDR3 protein: CASSSLPGLVTDTQYF. DNA for the CDR3: TGTGCCAGCAGTTCGTTACCGGGACTAGTCACAGATACGCAGTATTTT. The chain combines TRBV6-5 with TRBJ2-3, with 8 bases identical to TRBD2. Per the germline V gene, CDR1 is MNHEY and CDR2 is SVGAGI. V lost 4 bases, J lost 2 bases, and 8 bases stayed unmatched. The CDR3 contains 16 residues.